The sequence of this T cell receptor (beta chain) was determined in a study of blood T cells in healthy people across ages. Germline V gene data show CDR1 as SGDLS and CDR2 as YYNGEE. This CDR3 is 16 amino acids long. The use of a sample-barcoded 5' primer and a J-beta primer mix characterized a second PCR of roughly 7 to 11 cycles. TCRdb passed the 5' RACE reads through MiXCR, listing each CDR3 protein once. Among fewer than 2 million distinct CDR3 sequences listed, 30% to 40% were seen once. Notes on this clonotype: The junction departs from germline at one end; a sequencing error may be responsible.

This chain links TRBV9 with TRBJ2-1; D possibly uses TRBD1 or TRBD2 (6 bases each). The sequenced material came from blood. The sequence came from a human donor in good health. The CDR3 loop reads CASSERGESSYNEQVF. The CDR3 bases are TGTGCCAGCAGCGAAAGGGGGGAATCCTCCTACAATGAGCAGGTCTTC.